The rows below give T cell receptor beta chains drawn from one sample of a study of regulatory T cells in long-lasting Graves disease. TCRdb recomputed calls from the multiplex PCR reads with MiXCR, one row per CDR3 protein. The sample has about 420,000 distinct CDR3 sequences; about 16% are singletons. A further study also used this sample, focusing on T cells in Graves' hyperthyroidism and ophthalmopathy.

The input for sequencing was peripheral blood mononuclear cells (PBMCs), taken at new diagnosis, from a patient treated with antithyroid drugs. These receptors all stem from a young woman with Graves disease. The CDR3 runs from the conserved cysteine through the conserved F or W. A D gene is named only where the DNA matches it firmly. The size entry is marked missing in some rows and otherwise reads once, few, many or a size class.

d_gene	j_gene	v_gene	abundance	CDR3nt	CDR3aa
TRBD2	TRBJ2-1	TRBV6-1	-	TGTGCCAGCGGGGAGCGGGAGGGACTTCCCTACAATGAGCAGTTCTTC	CASGEREGLPYNEQFF
-	TRBJ1-5	TRBV12-3/TRBV12-4	many	TGTGCCAGCACGCCGTCAGGTTTTGATCAGCCCCAGCATTTT	CASTPSGFDQPQHF
-	TRBJ2-1	TRBV7-8	many	TGTGCCAGCAATAACGTGGTGGCAGGGGTCCATGAGCAGTTCTTC	CASNNVVAGVHEQFF
-	TRBJ2-7	TRBV28	many	TGTGCCAGCAGTTTATTGACAGGACGGGCGGGGGAGCAGTACTTC	CASSLLTGRAGEQYF
TRBD2	TRBJ2-7	TRBV12-3/TRBV12-4	many	TGTGCCAGCAGTTTAGTACTAGCGGAGACCTACGAGCAGTACTTC	CASSLVLAETYEQYF
-	TRBJ1-2	TRBV28	-	TGTGCCAGCAGTTTCCGGAAGTATGGCTACACCTTC	CASSFRKYGYTF
-	TRBJ2-1	TRBV28	many	TGTGCCAGCAGTTTGCAGCGTTTCAATGAGCAGTTCTTC	CASSLQRFNEQFF
TRBD1	TRBJ1-4	TRBV6-1	-	TGTGCCAGCAGTGACTGGGTCCCGGACAGGGGGGGTGAAAAACTGTTTTTT	CASSDWVPDRGGEKLFF
TRBD2	TRBJ2-1	TRBV7-7	few	TGTGCTAGCAGCCCGTCTAGCGGGAGAGACAATGAGCAGTTCTTC	CASSPSSGRDNEQFF
TRBD2	TRBJ2-7	TRBV28	few	TGTGCCAGCAGAGCGGGAGGTGGATCCCACGAGCAGTACTTC	CASRAGGGSHEQYF
TRBD1	TRBJ1-4	TRBV10-3	many	TGTGCCATCAGTGGGGACAGTAATGAAAAACTGTTTTTT	CAISGDSNEKLFF
-	TRBJ1-2	TRBV11-2	many	TGTGCCAGCAGCCCTCGCCAGGGGTACTATGGCTACACCTTC	CASSPRQGYYGYTF
TRBD1	TRBJ1-2	TRBV10-3	few	TGTGCCATCAGTCCGGGACAGAACTATGGCTACACCTTC	CAISPGQNYGYTF
-	TRBJ2-1	TRBV7-9	-	TGTGCCAGCAGCCAATCGCAGGGTGAGCAGTTCTTC	CASSQSQGEQFF
-	TRBJ2-2	TRBV9	-	TGTGCCAGCAGCTCAATCCATCGGGAGCTGTTTTTT	CASSSIHRELFF
-	TRBJ2-2	TRBV30	few	TGTGCCTGGAGTGGAGACAGACTCACCGGGGAGCTGTTTTTT	CAWSGDRLTGELFF
TRBD2	TRBJ2-7	TRBV28	many	TGTGCCAGCAGTTTACCTAAAGCGGGAGGCTCCTACGAGCAGTACTTC	CASSLPKAGGSYEQYF